This note documents a single TCR beta chain sequence. This record comes from a study of blood T cell repertoires in COVID-19. The wider study: The origin of the acute and convalescent COVID-19 samples was the United States, Italy and Spain.

In the original workflow: Amplification of reference gene primers provided the estimated nucleated cell counts. Assay: immunoSEQ multiplex PCR; the TCRdb copy retains only in-frame clones and omits some. The V and J calls and clone size were taken over from that table, and D and trimming were inferred from the DNA. The sample lists 270,000 or so clones, 89% occurring once. V gave up 4 bases and J gave up 10 bases; unmatched junction bases: 6. CDR3 size: 12 residues. Germline values: CDR1 LGHDT, CDR2 YNNKEL (reference sequence). This TCR was recovered from a woman aged 35 to 49 who had recovered from COVID-19. The sample comprised peripheral blood. The chain couples TRBV3-1 (or the pseudogene TRBV3-2) to TRBJ2-5, with 7 positions matching TRBD2. This CDR3 is CASSLGLGDQYF. In nucleotides, the CDR3 is TGTGCCAGCAGCCTTGGACTAGGGGACCAGTACTTC.